One and the same sample provided the 11 T cell receptor beta chains below, sequenced in a study of T cells expressing NK-cell markers. TCRdb processed the 5' RACE reads again and assigns one entry to each CDR3 protein, with no DNA. This sample's table has under 200,000 distinct CDR3 sequences. Sequenced input: blood T cells: a sorted CD56 or NKG2C T cell subset, CD4+ or CD8+ T cells, or bulk PBMC T cells (not recorded which). These receptors were collected from a woman between 18 and 69 years old in good health.

The rearrangement links TRBV6-1 to TRBJ1-5. This CDR3 spans 15 amino acids. Germline assignment: CDR1 MNHNS and CDR2 SASEGT. CDR3 protein: CASSVVFPSNQPQHF.

The chain employs TRBV7-2 and TRBJ2-2. This CDR3 region has 13 residues. Germline assignment: CDR1 SGHTA and CDR2 FQGNSA. This CDR3 reads CASSVRVNGELFF.

The chain links TRBV20-1 to TRBJ2-2; TCRdb's assignment of TRBD1 cannot be checked, as there is no DNA. This CDR3 contains 14 residues. The germline V gene has CDR1 DFQATT and CDR2 SNEGSKA (reference sequence). This CDR3 is CSAARRVITGELFF.

The chain carries TRBV9 and TRBJ2-7; the D gene TCRdb calls, TRBD1, cannot be checked with no DNA. The germline V gene has CDR1 SGDLS and CDR2 YYNGEE. The CDR3 covers 16 residues. CDR3 amino acids: CASSVSPTDSSYEQYF.

This chain uses TRBV12-3 or TRBV12-4 with TRBJ1-6; TCRdb picks TRBD1, but there is no DNA to check that call. The CDR3 has 14 amino acids. CDR3 sequence reads: CASTRGASSSPLHF.

The rearrangement links TRBV20-1 to TRBJ1-1. The V gene's germline CDR1 is DFQATT and CDR2 SNEGSKA (reference sequence). The CDR3 sequence is 13 residues long. CDR3 protein: CSARLGLGTEAFF.

V is TRBV19 and J is TRBJ1-1; TCRdb's assignment of TRBD1 cannot be checked, as there is no DNA. The CDR3 runs 14 residues. Germline V lookup: CDR1 LNHDA, CDR2 SQIVND (reference sequence). CDR3 in amino acids: CASIMTGEGTEAFF. The variable domain in full, completed from reference TRBV19 and TRBJ1-1, reads DGGITQSPKYLFRKEGQNVTLSCEQNLNHDAMYWYRQDPGQGLRLIYYSQIVNDFQKGDIAEGYSVSREKKESFPLTVTSAQKNPTAFYLCASIMTGEGTEAFFGQGTRLTVV.

The chain recombines TRBV12-3 or TRBV12-4 with TRBJ2-7. This CDR3 comprises 12 residues. The CDR3 sequence is CASSLMGSEQYF.

This chain uses TRBV6-1 with TRBJ2-3. Germline V gene data show CDR1 as MNHNS and CDR2 as SASEGT. The CDR3 loop spans 15 amino acids. The CDR3 spells CASSEGVSGTDTQYF.

This chain links TRBV3-1 with TRBJ1-1; the D gene TCRdb calls, TRBD1, cannot be checked with no DNA. Germline CDR1 LGHDT, CDR2 YNNKEL (reference sequence). The length of the CDR3 is 14 residues. The CDR3 protein is CASCPATMNTEAFF. The full variable domain, with the rest looked up from reference TRBV3-1 and TRBJ1-1, is DTAVSQTPKYLVTQMGNDKSIKCEQNLGHDTMYWYKQDSKKFLKIMFSYNNKELIINETVPNRFSPKSPDKAHLNLHINSLELGDSAVYFCASCPATMNTEAFFGQGTRLTVV.

V gene TRBV9 combines with J gene TRBJ1-5; TCRdb's D gene call, TRBD1, goes unchecked for lack of DNA. The CDR3 sequence is 17 residues long. The germline gives CDR1 SGDLS, CDR2 YYNGEE. The CDR3 region is CASSVGLGGNSNQPQHF.